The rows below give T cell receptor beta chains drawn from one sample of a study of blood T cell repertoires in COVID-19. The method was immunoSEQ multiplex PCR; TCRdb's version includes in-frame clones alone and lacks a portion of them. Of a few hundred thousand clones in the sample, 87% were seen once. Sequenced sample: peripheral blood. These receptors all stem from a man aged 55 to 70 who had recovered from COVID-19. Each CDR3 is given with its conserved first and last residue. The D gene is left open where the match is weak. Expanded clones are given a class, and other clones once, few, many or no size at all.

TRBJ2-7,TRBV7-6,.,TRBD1,TGTGCCAGCAGCCCCCCCCCGGGACAGGGGAACGAGCAGTACTTC,CASSPPPGQGNEQYF
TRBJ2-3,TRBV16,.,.,TGTGCCAGCAGCCAATCCGTGTCAGATACGCAGTATTTT,CASSQSVSDTQYF
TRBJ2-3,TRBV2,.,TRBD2,TGTGCCAGCAGTAAGGGACTAGCGGGAGGTGGGTCAGATACGCAGTATTTT,CASSKGLAGGGSDTQYF
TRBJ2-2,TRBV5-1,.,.,TGCGCCAGCAGCGCCTCCGGTACGGCGAACACCGGGGAGCTGTTTTTT,CASSASGTANTGELFF
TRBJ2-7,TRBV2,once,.,TGTGCCAGCAGGACAGGCGTTCCCAGTGGAGAGCAGTACTTC,CASRTGVPSGEQYF
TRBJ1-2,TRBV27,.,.,TGTGCCAGCAGTTTATTGGGGGGAGGCTATGGCTACACCTTC,CASSLLGGGYGYTF
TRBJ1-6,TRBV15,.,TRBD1,TGTGCCACCAGCAGAAGACAGGGTAATTCACCCCTCCACTTT,CATSRRQGNSPLHF
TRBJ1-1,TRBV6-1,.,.,TGTGCCAGCAGTGACAAGGGAGGGGGCACTGAAGCTTTCTTT,CASSDKGGGTEAFF
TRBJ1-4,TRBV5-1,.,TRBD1,TGCGCCAGCAGCTTGGGGGGACAGGGGAATGAAAAACTGTTTTTT,CASSLGGQGNEKLFF
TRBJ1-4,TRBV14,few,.,TGTGCCAGCAGCCCTCGCCTCGGTGAAAAACTGTTTTTT,CASSPRLGEKLFF
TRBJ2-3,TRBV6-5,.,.,TGTGCCAGCAGTAGCCCTAACGCGGATACGCAGTATTTT,CASSSPNADTQYF
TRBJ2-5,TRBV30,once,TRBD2,TGTGCCTGGCAGCGGGGGGGACAAGAGACCCAGTACTTC,CAWQRGGQETQYF
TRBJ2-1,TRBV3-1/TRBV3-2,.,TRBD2,TGTGCCAGCAGCCAAGATCGGGCTAGCGGTTACTACCAGGGCTCCTACAATGAGCAGTTCTTC,CASSQDRASGYYQGSYNEQFF
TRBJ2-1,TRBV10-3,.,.,TGTGCCATCAGTGAGGGTACCGGGACTGGGTCCCCGCAGTTCTTC,CAISEGTGTGSPQFF
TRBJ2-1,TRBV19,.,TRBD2,TGTGCCAGTAGTACTTTAGCTAGCGGGGTTAGCTCCTACAATGAGCAGTTCTTC,CASSTLASGVSSYNEQFF
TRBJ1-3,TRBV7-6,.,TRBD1,TGTGCCAGCAGCAACGCAAGGACAGGGAACACCATATATTTT,CASSNARTGNTIYF
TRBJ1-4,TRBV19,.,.,TGTGCCAGTAGTAATCCGCAGGGGATCGGGGAAAAACTGTTTTTT,CASSNPQGIGEKLFF
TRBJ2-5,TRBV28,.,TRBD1,TGTGCCAGCAGTACAGGGGGGCTAGAGACCCAGTACTTC,CASSTGGLETQYF
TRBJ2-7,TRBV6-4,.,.,TGTGCCAGCAGTGTCGCACAGGGCTACGAGCAGTACTTC,CASSVAQGYEQYF
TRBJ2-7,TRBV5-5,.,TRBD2,TGTGCCAGCAGCCCTGGACTAGCCTCCTACGAGCAGTACTTC,CASSPGLASYEQYF
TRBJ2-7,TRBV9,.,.,TGTGCCAGCAGCGGCCGACAGGCCGCCTACGAGCAGTACTTC,CASSGRQAAYEQYF
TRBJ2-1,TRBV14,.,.,TGTGCCAGCAGCGACAGGTCCGTTAGCTCCTACAATGAGCAGTTCTTC,CASSDRSVSSYNEQFF
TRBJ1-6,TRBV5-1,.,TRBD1,TGCGCCAGCAGCAACCGACAGGGGGTCAGTAATTCACCCCTCCACTTT,CASSNRQGVSNSPLHF
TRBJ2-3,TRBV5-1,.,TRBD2,TGCGCCAGCAGCATCGGACTAGCGGGGGGCCTGCAGGATACGCAGTATTTT,CASSIGLAGGLQDTQYF
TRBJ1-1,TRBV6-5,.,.,TGTGCCAGCAGTTTATGGCAGGGCGGTGAGAACACTGAAGCTTTCTTT,CASSLWQGGENTEAFF
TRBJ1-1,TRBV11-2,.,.,TGTGCCAGCAGCTTAGGCCGGGGATTAGACACTGAAGCTTTCTTT,CASSLGRGLDTEAFF
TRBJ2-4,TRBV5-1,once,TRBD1,TGCGCCAGCAGCTTGGACGGGACAGGGTACGAACTAGCCAAAAACATTCAGTACTTC,CASSLDGTGYELAKNIQYF
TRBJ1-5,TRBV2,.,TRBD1,TGTGCCAGCTCATTACCGGGACAGGCTGCTCAGCCCCAGCATTTT,CASSLPGQAAQPQHF
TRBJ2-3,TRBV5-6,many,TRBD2,TGTGCCAGCAGCCGAGGACTAGGAGCAGATACGCAGTATTTT,CASSRGLGADTQYF
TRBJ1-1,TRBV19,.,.,TGTGCCAGTAGTATAGTTCAGGGTCTGAACACTGAAGCTTTCTTT,CASSIVQGLNTEAFF
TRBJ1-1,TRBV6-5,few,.,TGTGCCAGCAGAGAGGGCCTTCTCCCCACTGAAGCTTTCTTT,CASREGLLPTEAFF
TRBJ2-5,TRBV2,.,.,TGTGCCAGGCGACAAGAGACCCAGTACTTC,CARRQETQYF
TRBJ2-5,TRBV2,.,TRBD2,TGTGCCAGCAGTGAGTTCGGGCTAGCGGCTGAGACCCAGTACTTC,CASSEFGLAAETQYF
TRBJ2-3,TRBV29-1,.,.,TGCAGCGTTGAAGAACAGGAGAGGACAGATACGCAGTATTTT,CSVEEQERTDTQYF
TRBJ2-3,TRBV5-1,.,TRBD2,TGCGCCAGCAGGACTAGCGGGAGCGTCACAGATACGCAGTATTTT,CASRTSGSVTDTQYF